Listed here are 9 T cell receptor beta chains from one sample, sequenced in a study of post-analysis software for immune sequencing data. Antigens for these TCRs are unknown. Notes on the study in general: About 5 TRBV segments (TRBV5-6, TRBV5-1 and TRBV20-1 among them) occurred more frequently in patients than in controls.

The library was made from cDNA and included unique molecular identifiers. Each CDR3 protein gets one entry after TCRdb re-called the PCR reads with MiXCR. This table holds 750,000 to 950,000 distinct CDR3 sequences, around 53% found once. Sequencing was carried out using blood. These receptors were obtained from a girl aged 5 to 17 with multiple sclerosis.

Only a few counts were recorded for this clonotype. The CDR3 DNA reads as TGTGCCAGCAGCCAAGAGGTAGCGGGGGGCGTAGATACGCAGTATTTT. Amino acid sequence: CASSQEVAGGVDTQYF. The chain couples TRBV4-2 to TRBJ2-3; 10 positions match TRBD2. The CDR3 is 16 amino acids. J was trimmed by 5 bases and V by 0 bases; bases with no gene match: 5. Germline V gene sequence: CDR1 LGHNA, CDR2 YNFKEQ.

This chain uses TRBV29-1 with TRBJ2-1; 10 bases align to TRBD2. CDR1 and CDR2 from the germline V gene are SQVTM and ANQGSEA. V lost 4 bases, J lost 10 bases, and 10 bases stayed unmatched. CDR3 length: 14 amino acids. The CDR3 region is CSVGPSGRSSEQFF. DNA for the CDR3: TGCAGCGTTGGGCCTAGCGGGAGATCTAGCGAGCAGTTCTTC.

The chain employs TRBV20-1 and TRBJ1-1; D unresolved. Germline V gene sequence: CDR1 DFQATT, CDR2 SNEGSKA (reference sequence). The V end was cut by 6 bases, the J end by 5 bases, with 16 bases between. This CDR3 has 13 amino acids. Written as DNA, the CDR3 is TGCAGTGCCACGCTAACGGGCTTGACTGAAGCTTTCTTT. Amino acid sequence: CSATLTGLTEAFF.

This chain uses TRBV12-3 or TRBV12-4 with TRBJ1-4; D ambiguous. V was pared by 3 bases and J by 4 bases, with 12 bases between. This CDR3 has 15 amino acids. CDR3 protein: CASSFSSPFNEKLFF. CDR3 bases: TGTGCCAGCAGTTTTTCGAGCCCATTTAATGAAAAACTGTTTTTT.

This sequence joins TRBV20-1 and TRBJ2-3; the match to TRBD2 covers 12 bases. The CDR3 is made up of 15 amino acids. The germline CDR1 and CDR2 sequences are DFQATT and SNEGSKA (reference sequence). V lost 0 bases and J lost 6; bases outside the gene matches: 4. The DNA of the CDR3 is TGCAGTGCTAGAGATACCGGGACTAGCGGGGATACGCAGTATTTT. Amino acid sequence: CSARDTGTSGDTQYF.

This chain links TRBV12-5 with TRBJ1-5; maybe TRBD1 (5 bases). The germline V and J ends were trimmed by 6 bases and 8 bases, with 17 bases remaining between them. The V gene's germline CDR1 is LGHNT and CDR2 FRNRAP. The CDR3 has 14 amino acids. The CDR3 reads CASGTGTGIKPQHF. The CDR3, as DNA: TGTGCTAGTGGGACTGGGACCGGTATCAAGCCCCAGCATTTT.

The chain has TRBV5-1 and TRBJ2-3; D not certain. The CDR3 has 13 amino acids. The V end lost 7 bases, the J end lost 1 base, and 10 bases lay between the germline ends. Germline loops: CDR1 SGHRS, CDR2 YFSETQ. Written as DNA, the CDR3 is TGCGCCAGCGCTTCGGACGGCACAGATACGCAGTATTTT. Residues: CASASDGTDTQYF.

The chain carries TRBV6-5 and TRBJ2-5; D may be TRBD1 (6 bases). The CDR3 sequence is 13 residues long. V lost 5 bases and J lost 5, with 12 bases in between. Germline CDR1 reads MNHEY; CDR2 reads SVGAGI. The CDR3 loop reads CASSGGRAETQYF. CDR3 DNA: TGTGCCAGCAGTGGGGGCAGGGCCGAGACCCAGTACTTC.

The CDR3 coding sequence is TGTGCCAGCAGCCAGGGACAGCCATGGCTGGGTGAGCAGTTCTTC. Protein sequence: CASSQGQPWLGEQFF. J is TRBJ2-1 and V is TRBV14; 7 bases are shared with TRBD1. This CDR3 spans 15 amino acids. In germline, CDR1 is SGHDN, CDR2 FVKESK. Losses at the gene ends were 3 bases for V and 9 bases for J; bases not matched to a gene: 11. The full variable domain, completed using reference TRBV14 and TRBJ2-1, is EAGVTQFPSHSVIEKGQTVTLRCDPISGHDNLYWYRRVMGKEIKFLLHFVKESKQDESGMPNNRFLAERTGGTYSTLKVQPAELEDSGVYFCASSQGQPWLGEQFFGPGTRLTVL.